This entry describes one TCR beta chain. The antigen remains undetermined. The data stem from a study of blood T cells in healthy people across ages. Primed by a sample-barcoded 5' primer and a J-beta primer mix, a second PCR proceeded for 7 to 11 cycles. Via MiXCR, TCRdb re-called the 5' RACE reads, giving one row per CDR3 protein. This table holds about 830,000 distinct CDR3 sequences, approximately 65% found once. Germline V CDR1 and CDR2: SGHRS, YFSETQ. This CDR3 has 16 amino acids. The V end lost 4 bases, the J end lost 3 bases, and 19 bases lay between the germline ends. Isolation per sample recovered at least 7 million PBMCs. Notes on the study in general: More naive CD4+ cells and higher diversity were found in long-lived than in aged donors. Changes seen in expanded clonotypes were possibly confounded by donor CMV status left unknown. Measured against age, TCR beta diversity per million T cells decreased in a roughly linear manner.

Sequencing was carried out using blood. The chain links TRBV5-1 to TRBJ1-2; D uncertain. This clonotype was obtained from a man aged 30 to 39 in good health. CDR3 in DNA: TGCGCCAGCAGCCCTGGGATTAGAGAGTCGGACTATGGCTACACCTTC. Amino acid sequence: CASSPGIRESDYGYTF.